This T cell receptor beta chain was captured in a study of cytomegalovirus exposure and HLA in healthy donors. Study-level information: Early released data had 65 million to 100 million unique TCRs, all coming from HLA-typed donors.

Notes on the study in general: Among the CMV-associated chains, a few were confirmed in vitro as specific for CMV antigens.

CDR1 and CDR2 (germline): SGHDT, YYEEEE. The V and J ends lost 4 bases and 4 bases, in that order; junction bases with no gene match: 10. The CDR3 totals 15 residues. To note about this clone: The antigen remains undetermined.

PCR involved 60 Vbeta and 13 Jbeta primers. Original handling: Around 11 million shared chains were among approximately 87 million unique TCR beta chains counted in a later analysis. TCRdb keeps only in-frame clones here, not all; method: immunoSEQ multiplex PCR. The V and J calls and clone size come from that table; D and trimming were worked out from the DNA. The sample holds around 91,000 clones, approximately 78% seen once. V usage is TRBV5-6 and J usage is TRBJ1-2; 7 bases fit TRBD1. Sequencing input: PBMCs. This clonotype was sampled from a middle-aged woman in good health and CMV-seropositive. The DNA for the CDR3 is TGTGCCAGCAGCCCCCTAGTGACAGGGAGCTATGGCTACACCTTC. Protein sequence: CASSPLVTGSYGYTF.